These T cell receptor beta chains were read from a single sample in a study of T cell responses to AZD1222 COVID-19 vaccine. The table came from immunoSEQ multiplex PCR; TCRdb's copy has only in-frame clones and leaves some out. The table shows 110,000 to 150,000 clones, with 90% occurring only once. Source: peripheral blood, taken on day 0 of AZD1222 vaccination. The receptors here all came from an adult in good health. CDR3s leave out the opening cysteine and the closing phenylalanine or tryptophan. A D gene is named only where the DNA matches it firmly.

length: 11
D: TRBD1
V: TRBV19
CDR3: ASSDRGLQRQH

length: 12
D: NA
V: TRBV14
CDR3: ASSPPADLDGYT

length: 12
D: NA
V: TRBV6-5
CDR3: ASSETGRHEKLF

length: 12
D: NA
V: TRBV9
CDR3: ASSVDGTNNEQF

length: 11
D: TRBD1
V: TRBV18
CDR3: ASSGRGQGEQY

length: 13
D: NA
V: TRBV6-5
CDR3: ASTPKWGNSYEQY

length: 14
D: TRBD2
V: TRBV6-5
CDR3: ASSYWTRGGEETQY

length: 14
D: TRBD2
V: TRBV7-2
CDR3: ASSSQGSGSLDEQF

length: 13
D: NA
V: TRBV7-6
CDR3: ASMRGAGDTGELF

length: 13
D: NA
V: TRBV20-1
CDR3: SASPLGLAYNEQF

length: 16
D: TRBD1
V: TRBV19
CDR3: ASSILVLGTGLTDTQY

length: 13
D: NA
V: TRBV10-3
CDR3: ATRGLGGTSYEQY